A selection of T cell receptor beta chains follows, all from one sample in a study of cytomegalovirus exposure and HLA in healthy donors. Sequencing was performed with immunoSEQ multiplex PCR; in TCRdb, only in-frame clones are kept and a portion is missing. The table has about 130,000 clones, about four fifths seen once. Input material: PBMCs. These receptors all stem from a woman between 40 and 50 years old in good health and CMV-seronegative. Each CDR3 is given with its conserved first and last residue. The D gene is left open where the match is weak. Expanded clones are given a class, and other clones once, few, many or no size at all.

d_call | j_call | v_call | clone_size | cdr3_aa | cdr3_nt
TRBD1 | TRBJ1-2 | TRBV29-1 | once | CSVEQTGVGGYTF | TGCAGCGTTGAGCAGACAGGGGTGGGTGGCTACACCTTC
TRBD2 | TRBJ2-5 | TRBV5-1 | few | CASSLVGGAGQETQYF | TGCGCCAGCAGCTTGGTCGGGGGGGCTGGACAAGAGACCCAGTACTTC
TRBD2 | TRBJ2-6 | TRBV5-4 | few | CASSLQAGAGANVLTF | TGTGCCAGCAGCCTACAAGCGGGAGCTGGGGCCAACGTCCTGACTTTC
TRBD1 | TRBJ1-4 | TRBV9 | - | CASAKGAGGEKLFF | TGTGCCAGCGCTAAGGGGGCAGGTGGTGAAAAACTGTTTTTT
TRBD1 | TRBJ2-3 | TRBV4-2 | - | CASSQREQGADTQYF | TGTGCCAGCAGCCAACGCGAACAGGGGGCAGATACGCAGTATTTT
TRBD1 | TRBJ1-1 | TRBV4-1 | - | CASRRAGGKNTEAFF | TGCGCCAGCAGGCGAGCAGGGGGGAAGAACACTGAAGCTTTCTTT
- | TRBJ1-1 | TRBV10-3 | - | CAIRGGGGMNTEAFF | TGTGCCATCAGGGGGGGTGGGGGGATGAACACTGAAGCTTTCTTT
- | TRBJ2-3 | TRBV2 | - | CASSEYYFSSGTDTQYF | TGTGCCAGCAGTGAATATTATTTTAGCAGCGGCACAGATACGCAGTATTTT
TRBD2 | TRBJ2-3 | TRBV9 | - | CASSVGKTSGSTDTQYF | TGTGCCAGCAGCGTAGGCAAGACTAGCGGGAGCACAGATACGCAGTATTTT
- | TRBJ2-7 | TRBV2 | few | CASSGLAGEQYF | TGTGCCAGCAGTGGCCTAGCCGGCGAGCAGTACTTC
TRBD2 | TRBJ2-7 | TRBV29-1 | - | CSVGLPDGGYEQYF | TGCAGCGTTGGACTCCCGGACGGGGGGTACGAGCAGTACTTC
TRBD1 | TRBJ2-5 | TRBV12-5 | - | CASGLGQTSQETQYF | TGTGCTAGTGGTCTGGGACAGACCTCCCAAGAGACCCAGTACTTC
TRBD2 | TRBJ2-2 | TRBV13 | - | CASSSAGGTGELFF | TGTGCCAGCAGTTCCGCGGGGGGGACCGGGGAGCTGTTTTTT
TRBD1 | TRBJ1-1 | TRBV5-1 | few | CASSLARGQEAEAFF | TGCGCCAGCAGCTTGGCCAGGGGACAGGAGGCTGAAGCTTTCTTT
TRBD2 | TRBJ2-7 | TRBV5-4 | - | CASSFRLAGKGSYEQYF | TGTGCCAGCAGCTTTAGACTAGCGGGAAAGGGATCCTACGAGCAGTACTTC
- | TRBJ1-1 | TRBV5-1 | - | CASSLRGGISPRGAFF | TGCGCCAGCAGCTTGCGGGGGGGCATTTCACCCCGGGGAGCTTTCTTT
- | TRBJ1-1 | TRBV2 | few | CASRAGPEAFF | TGTGCCAGCAGAGCAGGTCCGGAAGCTTTCTTT
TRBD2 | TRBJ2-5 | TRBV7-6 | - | CASSPDGGANEQYF | TGTGCCAGCAGCCCTGACGGGGGGGCTAATGAGCAGTACTTC
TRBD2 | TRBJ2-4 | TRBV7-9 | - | CASSNPGTSGSFQYF | TGTGCCAGCAGCAATCCGGGGACTAGCGGGAGCTTTCAGTACTTC
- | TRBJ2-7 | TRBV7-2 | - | CASSLGPAREQYF | TGTGCCAGCAGCTTAGGCCCGGCGAGGGAGCAGTACTTC
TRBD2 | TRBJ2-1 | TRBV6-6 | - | CASRPTSGYINEQFF | TGTGCCAGCAGGCCGACTAGCGGGTACATCAATGAGCAGTTCTTC
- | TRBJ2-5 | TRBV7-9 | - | CASSRLVASRETQYF | TGTGCCAGCAGCCGCCTTGTGGCGTCGAGGGAGACCCAGTACTTC
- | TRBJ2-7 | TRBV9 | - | CASSVDQNSYEQYF | TGTGCCAGCAGCGTAGACCAGAACTCCTACGAGCAGTACTTC
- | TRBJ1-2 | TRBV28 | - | CASSRAGYGYTF | TGTGCCAGCAGTCGGGCAGGGTATGGCTACACCTTC
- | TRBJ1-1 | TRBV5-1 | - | CASNREMNTEAFF | TGCGCCAGCAACAGGGAGATGAACACTGAAGCTTTCTTT
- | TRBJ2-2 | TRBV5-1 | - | CASSTTGTGELFF | TGCGCCAGCAGCACCACAGGCACCGGGGAGCTGTTTTTT
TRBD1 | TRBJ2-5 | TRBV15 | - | CATSRAGTGGRETQYF | TGTGCCACCAGCAGAGCTGGGACAGGGGGACGAGAGACCCAGTACTTC
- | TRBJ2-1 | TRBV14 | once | CASSQQVGNEQFF | TGTGCCAGCAGCCAACAAGTCGGCAATGAGCAGTTCTTC
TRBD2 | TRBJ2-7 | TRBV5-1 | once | CASSWASGGVYSYEQYF | TGCGCCAGCAGCTGGGCTAGCGGGGGGGTTTACTCCTACGAGCAGTACTTC
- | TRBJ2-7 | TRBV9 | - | CASSPQQVGTYEQYF | TGTGCCAGCAGCCCCCAACAGGTAGGGACCTACGAGCAGTACTTC
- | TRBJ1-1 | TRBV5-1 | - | CASSLAVMNTEAFF | TGCGCCAGCAGCTTGGCGGTCATGAACACTGAAGCTTTCTTT
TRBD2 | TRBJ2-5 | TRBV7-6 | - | CASSPGTSGKETQYF | TGTGCCAGCAGCCCCGGGACTAGCGGGAAAGAGACCCAGTACTTC
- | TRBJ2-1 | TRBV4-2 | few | CASSQEGGGYNEQFF | TGTGCCAGCAGCCAAGAAGGGGGGGGCTACAATGAGCAGTTCTTC
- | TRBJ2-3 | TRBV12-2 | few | CASRPRGPGSTDTQYF | TGTGCAAGTCGCCCGAGAGGACCGGGGAGCACAGATACGCAGTATTTT
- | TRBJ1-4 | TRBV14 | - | CASSRLGGANEKLFF | TGTGCCAGCAGCCGCCTCGGGGGGGCTAATGAAAAACTGTTTTTT
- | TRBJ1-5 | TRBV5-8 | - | CASSLVDTNQPQHF | TGTGCCAGCAGCTTGGTGGACACCAATCAGCCCCAGCATTTT
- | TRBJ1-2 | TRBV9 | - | CASSSTAYGYTF | TGTGCCAGCAGCTCGACAGCCTATGGCTACACCTTC
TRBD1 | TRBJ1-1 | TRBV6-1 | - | CASSGRSGTANMNTEAFF | TGTGCCAGCAGTGGGAGGTCAGGGACAGCCAATATGAACACTGAAGCTTTCTTT
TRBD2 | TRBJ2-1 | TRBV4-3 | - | CASSQEGGVAGGNEQFF | TGCGCCAGCAGCCAAGAAGGGGGCGTAGCGGGAGGTAATGAGCAGTTCTTC
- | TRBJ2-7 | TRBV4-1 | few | CASSQDQLGQINYEQYF | TGCGCCAGCAGCCAAGATCAGCTTGGGCAGATAAACTACGAGCAGTACTTC
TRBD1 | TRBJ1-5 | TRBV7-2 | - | CASASYPTGSRQPQHF | TGTGCCAGCGCATCCTACCCGACAGGGTCGCGGCAGCCCCAGCATTTT
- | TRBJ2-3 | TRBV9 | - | CASSPREDTQYF | TGTGCCAGCAGCCCTCGGGAAGATACGCAGTATTTT
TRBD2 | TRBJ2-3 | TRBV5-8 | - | CASRELAGGDTQYF | TGTGCCAGCAGGGAGCTAGCGGGAGGAGATACGCAGTATTTT
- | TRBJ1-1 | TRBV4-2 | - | CASSQGGGLNTEAFF | TGTGCCAGCAGCCAAGGAGGGGGTCTGAACACTGAAGCTTTCTTT